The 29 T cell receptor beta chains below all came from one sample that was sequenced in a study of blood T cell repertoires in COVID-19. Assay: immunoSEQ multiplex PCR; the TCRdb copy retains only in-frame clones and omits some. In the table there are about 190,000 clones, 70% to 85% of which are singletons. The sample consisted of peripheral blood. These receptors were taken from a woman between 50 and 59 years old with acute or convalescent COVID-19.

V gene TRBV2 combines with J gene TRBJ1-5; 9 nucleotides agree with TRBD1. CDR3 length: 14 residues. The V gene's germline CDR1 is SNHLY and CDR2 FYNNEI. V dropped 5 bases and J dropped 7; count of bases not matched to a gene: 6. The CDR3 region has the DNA TGTGCCAGCAGTAGACAGGGGGTCGGACAGCCCCAGCATTTT. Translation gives CASSRQGVGQPQHF.

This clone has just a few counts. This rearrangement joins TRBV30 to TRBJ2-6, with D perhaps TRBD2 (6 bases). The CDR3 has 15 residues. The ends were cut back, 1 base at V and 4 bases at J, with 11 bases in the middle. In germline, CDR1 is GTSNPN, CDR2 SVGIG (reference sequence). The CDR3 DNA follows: TGTGCCTGGAGTGATGGGGGGAGCGGGGCCAACGTCCTGACTTTC. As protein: CAWSDGGSGANVLTF. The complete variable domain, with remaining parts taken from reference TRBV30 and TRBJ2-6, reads SQTIHQWPATLVQPVGSPLSLECTVEGTSNPNLYWYRQAAGRGLQLLFYSVGIGQISSEVPQNLSASRPQDRQFILSSKKLLLSDSGFYLCAWSDGGSGANVLTFGAGSRLTVL.

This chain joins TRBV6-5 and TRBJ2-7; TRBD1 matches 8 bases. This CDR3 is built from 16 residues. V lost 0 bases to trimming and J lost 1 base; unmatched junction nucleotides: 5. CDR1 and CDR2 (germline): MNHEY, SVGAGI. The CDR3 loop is CASSYSGTGISYEQYF. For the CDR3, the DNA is TGTGCCAGCAGTTACTCCGGGACAGGTATTTCCTACGAGCAGTACTTC.

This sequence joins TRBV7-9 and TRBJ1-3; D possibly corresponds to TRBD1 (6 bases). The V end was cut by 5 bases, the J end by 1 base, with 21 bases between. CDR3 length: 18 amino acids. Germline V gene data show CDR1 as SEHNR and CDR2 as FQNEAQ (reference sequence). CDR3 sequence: CASSPDRLRGSSGNTIYF. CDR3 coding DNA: TGTGCCAGCAGCCCCGACAGGTTAAGGGGTTCGTCTGGAAACACCATATATTTT.

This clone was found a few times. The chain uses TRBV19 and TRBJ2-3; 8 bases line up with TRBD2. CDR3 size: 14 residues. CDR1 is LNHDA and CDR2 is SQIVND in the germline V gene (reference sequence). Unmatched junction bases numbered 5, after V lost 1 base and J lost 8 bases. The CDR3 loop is CASSIGAGAATQYF. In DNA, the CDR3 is TGTGCCAGTAGTATAGGAGCGGGGGCCGCTACGCAGTATTTT.

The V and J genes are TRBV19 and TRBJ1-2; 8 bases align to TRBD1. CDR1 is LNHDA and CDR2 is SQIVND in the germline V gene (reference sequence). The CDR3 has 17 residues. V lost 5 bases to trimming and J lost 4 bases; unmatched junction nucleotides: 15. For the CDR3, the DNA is TGTGCCAGTAGTGGACAGGGTACCATTCCGCCAATCTATGGCTACACCTTC. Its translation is CASSGQGTIPPIYGYTF. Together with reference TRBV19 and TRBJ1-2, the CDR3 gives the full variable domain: DGGITQSPKYLFRKEGQNVTLSCEQNLNHDAMYWYRQDPGQGLRLIYYSQIVNDFQKGDIAEGYSVSREKKESFPLTVTSAQKNPTAFYLCASSGQGTIPPIYGYTFGSGTRLTVV.

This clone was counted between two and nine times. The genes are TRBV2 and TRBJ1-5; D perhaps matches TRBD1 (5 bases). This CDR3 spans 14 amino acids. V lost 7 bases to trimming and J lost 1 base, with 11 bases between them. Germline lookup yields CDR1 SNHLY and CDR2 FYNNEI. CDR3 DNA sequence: TGTGCCAGCACCGGGACTCACAGCAATCAGCCCCAGCATTTT. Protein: CASTGTHSNQPQHF.

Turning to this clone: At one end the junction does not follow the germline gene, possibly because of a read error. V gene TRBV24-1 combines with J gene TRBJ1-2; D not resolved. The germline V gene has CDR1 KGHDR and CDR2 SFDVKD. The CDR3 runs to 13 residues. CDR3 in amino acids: CATGDPNNYGYTF. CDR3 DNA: TGTGCCACCGGTGATCCAAATAACTATGGCTACACCTTC.

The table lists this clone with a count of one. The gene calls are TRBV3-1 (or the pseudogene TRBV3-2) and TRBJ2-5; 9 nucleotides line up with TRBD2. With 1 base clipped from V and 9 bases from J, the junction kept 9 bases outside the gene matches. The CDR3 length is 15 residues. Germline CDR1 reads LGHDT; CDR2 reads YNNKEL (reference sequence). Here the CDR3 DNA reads TGTGCCAGCAGCCAAGTTGATAGCGGGAGACTCGCCCAGTACTTC. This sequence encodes CASSQVDSGRLAQYF.

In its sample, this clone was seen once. The CDR3 DNA is TGCGCCAGCAGCTTGGCCCTCAGCGCTAACTATGGCTACACCTTC. It encodes CASSLALSANYGYTF. The J gene is TRBJ1-2, the V gene TRBV5-1; D gene uncertain. The CDR3 is 15 amino acids. Trimming stripped 0 bases from V and 0 bases from J, with 9 bases between. Looked up from germline, CDR1 is SGHRS and CDR2 is YFSETQ.

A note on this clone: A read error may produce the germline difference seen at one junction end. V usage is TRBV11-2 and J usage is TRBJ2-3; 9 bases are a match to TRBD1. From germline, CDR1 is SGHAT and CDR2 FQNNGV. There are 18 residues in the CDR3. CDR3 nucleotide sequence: TGTGCCAGCAGTTTAGTTCCTTTTGGGACAGGGAACACAGATACGCAGTATTTT. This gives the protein CASSLVPFGTGNTDTQYF. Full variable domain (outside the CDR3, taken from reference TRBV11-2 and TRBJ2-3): EAGVAQSPRYKIIEKRQSVAFWCNPISGHATLYWYQQILGQGPKLLIQFQNNGVVDDSQLPKDRFSAERLKGVDSTLKIQPAKLEDSAVYLCASSLVPFGTGNTDTQYFGPGTRLTVL.

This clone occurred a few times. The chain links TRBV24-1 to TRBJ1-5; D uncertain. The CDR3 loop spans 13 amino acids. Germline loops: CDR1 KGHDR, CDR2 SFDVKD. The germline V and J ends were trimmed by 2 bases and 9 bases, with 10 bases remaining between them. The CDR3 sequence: CATSDSVSRPQHF. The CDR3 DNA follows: TGTGCCACCAGTGATTCGGTGAGTCGGCCCCAGCATTTT.

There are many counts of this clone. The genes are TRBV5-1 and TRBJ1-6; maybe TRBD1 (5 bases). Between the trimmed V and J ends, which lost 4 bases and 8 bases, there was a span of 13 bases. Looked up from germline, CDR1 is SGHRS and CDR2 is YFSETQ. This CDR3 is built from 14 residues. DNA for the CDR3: TGCGCCAGCAGCGGAGGGGAATCATATTCACCCCTCCACTTT. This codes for CASSGGESYSPLHF.

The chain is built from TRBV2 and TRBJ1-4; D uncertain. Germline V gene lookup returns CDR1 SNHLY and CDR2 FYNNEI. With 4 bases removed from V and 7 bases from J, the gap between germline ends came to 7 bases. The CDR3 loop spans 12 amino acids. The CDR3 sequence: CASSVASEKLFF. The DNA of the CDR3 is TGTGCCAGCAGTGTCGCGTCTGAAAAACTGTTTTTT. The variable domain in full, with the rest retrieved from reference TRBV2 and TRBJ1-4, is EPEVTQTPSHQVTQMGQEVILRCVPISNHLYFYWYRQILGQKVEFLVSFYNNEISEKSEIFDDQFSVERPDGSNFTLKIRSTKLEDSAMYFCASSVASEKLFFGSGTQLSVL.

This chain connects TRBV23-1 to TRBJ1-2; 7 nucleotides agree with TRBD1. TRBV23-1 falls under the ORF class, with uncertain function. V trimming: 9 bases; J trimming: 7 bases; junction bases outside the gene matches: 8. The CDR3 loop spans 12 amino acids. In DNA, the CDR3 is TGCGCCAGAGCGGAGGGGGCGCTTGGCTACACCTTC. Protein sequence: CARAEGALGYTF.

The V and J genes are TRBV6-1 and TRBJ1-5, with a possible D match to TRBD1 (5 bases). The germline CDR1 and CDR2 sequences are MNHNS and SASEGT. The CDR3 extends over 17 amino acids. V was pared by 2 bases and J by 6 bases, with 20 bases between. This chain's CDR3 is CASSEFLWGVWGQPQHF. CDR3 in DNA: TGTGCCAGCAGTGAATTCCTCTGGGGGGTTTGGGGTCAGCCCCAGCATTTT.

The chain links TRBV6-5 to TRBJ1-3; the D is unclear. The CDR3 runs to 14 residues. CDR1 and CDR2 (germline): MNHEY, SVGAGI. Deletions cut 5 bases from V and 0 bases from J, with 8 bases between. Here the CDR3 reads CASSRVSSGNTIYF. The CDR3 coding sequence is TGTGCCAGCAGTCGGGTCTCCTCTGGAAACACCATATATTTT.

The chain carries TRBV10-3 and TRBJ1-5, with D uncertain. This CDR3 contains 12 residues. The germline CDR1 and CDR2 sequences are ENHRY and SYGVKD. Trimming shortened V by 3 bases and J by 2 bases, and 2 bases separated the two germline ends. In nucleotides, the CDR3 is TGTGCCATCAGTGACGGCAATCAGCCCCAGCATTTT. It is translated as CAISDGNQPQHF.

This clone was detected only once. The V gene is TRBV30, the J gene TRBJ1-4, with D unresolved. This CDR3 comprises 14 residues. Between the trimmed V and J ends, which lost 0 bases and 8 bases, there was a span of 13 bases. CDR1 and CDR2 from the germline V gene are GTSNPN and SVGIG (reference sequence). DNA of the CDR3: TGTGCCTGGAGTGTATTTATGGGGAGGGAAAAACTGTTTTTT. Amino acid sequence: CAWSVFMGREKLFF.

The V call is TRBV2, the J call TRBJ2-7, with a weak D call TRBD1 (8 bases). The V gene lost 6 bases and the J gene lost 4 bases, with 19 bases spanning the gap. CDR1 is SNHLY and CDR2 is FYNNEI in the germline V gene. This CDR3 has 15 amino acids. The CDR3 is CASRDPQGGNYEQYF. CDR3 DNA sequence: TGTGCCAGCAGAGATCCACAGGGGGGGAATTACGAGCAGTACTTC.

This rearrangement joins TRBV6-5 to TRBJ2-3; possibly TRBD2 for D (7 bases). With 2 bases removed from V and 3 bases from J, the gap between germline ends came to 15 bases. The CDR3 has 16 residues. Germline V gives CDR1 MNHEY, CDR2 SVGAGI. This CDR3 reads CASSYGRGGATDTQYF. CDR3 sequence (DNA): TGTGCCAGCAGTTACGGGCGAGGGGGGGCGACAGATACGCAGTATTTT.

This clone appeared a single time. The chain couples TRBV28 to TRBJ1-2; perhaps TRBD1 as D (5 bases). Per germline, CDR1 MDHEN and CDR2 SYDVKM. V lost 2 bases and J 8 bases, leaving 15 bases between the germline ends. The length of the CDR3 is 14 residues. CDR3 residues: CASSLRGGQVGYTF. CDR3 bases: TGTGCCAGCAGTTTACGGGGAGGACAAGTAGGCTACACCTTC.

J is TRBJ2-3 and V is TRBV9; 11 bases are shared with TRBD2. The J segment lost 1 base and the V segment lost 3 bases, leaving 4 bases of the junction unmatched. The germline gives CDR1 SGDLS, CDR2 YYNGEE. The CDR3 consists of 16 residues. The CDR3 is CASSGLSGGGTDTQYF. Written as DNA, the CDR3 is TGTGCCAGCAGCGGGCTTAGCGGGGGGGGCACAGATACGCAGTATTTT.

The CDR3: CASSYPQAFF. Written as DNA, the CDR3 is TGTGCCAGCAGTTACCCTCAAGCTTTCTTT. J is TRBJ1-1 and V is TRBV6-6; D ambiguous. V was shortened by 2 bases and J by 9 bases, with 4 bases between the two germline ends. The CDR3 is 10 residues long. The V gene's germline CDR1 is MNHNY and CDR2 SVGAGI (reference sequence).

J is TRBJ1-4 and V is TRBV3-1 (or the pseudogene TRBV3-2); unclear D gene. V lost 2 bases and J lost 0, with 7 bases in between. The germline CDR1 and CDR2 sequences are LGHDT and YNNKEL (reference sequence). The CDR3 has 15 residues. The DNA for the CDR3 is TGTGCCAGCAGCCAATCGGGGACAACTAATGAAAAACTGTTTTTT. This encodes CASSQSGTTNEKLFF.

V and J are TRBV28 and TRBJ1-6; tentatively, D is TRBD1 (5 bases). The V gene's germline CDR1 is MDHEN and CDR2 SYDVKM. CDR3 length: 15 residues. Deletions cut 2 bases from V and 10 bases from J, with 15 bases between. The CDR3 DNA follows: TGTGCCAGCAGTTTAGGGGCAGGGTATAGGTCACCCCTCCACTTT. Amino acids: CASSLGAGYRSPLHF.

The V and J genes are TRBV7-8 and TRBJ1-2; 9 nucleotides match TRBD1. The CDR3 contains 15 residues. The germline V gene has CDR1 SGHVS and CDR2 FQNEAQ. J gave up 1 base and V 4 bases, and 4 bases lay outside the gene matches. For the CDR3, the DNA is TGTGCCAGCAGCTCAGGACAGGGGATTAACTATGGCTACACCTTC. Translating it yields CASSSGQGINYGYTF.

CDR3: CATGDRNQPQHF. The CDR3 nucleotides are TGTGCCACGGGGGACAGGAATCAGCCCCAGCATTTT. The V and J genes are TRBV19 and TRBJ1-5, with 8 bases identical to TRBD1. This CDR3 comprises 12 residues. Germline V gives CDR1 LNHDA, CDR2 SQIVND (reference sequence). Trimming cost V 10 bases and J 4 bases; bases outside gene matches: 3.

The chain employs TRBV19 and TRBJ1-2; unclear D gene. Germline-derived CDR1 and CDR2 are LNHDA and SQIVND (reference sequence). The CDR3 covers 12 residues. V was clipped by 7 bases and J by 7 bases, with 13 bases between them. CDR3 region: CASTINGGGYTF. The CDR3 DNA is TGTGCCAGTACAATAAACGGAGGTGGCTACACCTTC.